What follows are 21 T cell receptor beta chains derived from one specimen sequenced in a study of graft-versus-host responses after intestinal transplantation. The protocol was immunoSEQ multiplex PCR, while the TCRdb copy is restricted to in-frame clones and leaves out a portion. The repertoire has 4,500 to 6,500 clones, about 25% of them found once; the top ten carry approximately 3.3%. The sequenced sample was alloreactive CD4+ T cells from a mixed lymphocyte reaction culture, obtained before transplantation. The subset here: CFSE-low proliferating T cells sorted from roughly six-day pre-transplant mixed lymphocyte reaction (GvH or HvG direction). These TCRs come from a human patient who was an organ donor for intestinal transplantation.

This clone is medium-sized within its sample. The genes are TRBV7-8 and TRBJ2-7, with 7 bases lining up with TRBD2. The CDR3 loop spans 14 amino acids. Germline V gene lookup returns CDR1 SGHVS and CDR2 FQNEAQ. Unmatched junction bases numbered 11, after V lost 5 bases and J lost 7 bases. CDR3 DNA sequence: TGTGCCAGCAGCCTGGTGTCTGGGGACTATGAGCAGTACTTC. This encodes CASSLVSGDYEQYF.

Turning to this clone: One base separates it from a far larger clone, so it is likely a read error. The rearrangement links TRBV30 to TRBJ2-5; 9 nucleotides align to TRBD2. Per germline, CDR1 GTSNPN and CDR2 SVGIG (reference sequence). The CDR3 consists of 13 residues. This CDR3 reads CACGGRAGEAQYF. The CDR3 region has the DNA TGTGCCTGTGGCGGGAGGGCGGGAGAGGCCCAGTACTTC.

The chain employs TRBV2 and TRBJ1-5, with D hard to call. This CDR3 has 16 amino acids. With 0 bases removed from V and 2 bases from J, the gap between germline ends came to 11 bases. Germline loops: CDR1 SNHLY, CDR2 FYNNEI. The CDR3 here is CASSEARGVGNQPQHF. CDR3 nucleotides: TGTGCCAGCAGTGAAGCGCGTGGAGTAGGCAATCAGCCCCAGCATTTT.

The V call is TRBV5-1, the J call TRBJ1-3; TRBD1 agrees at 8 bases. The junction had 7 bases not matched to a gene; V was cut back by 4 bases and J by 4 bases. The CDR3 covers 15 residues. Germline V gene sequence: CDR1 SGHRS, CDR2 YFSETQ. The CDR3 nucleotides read TGCGCCAGCAGCCGCCAGGGGGCCGACGGAAACACCATATATTTT. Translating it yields CASSRQGADGNTIYF. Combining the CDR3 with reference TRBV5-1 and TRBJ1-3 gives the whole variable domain KAGVTQTPRYLIKTRGQQVTLSCSPISGHRSVSWYQQTPGQGLQFLFEYFSETQRNKGNFPGRFSGRQFSNSRSEMNVSTLELGDSALYLCASSRQGADGNTIYFGEGSWLTVV.

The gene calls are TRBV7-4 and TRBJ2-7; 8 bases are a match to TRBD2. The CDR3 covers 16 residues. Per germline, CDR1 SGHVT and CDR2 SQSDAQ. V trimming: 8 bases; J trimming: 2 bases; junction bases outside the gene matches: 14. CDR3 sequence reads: CASEPAGGGLTYEQYF. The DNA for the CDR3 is TGTGCCAGCGAGCCGGCCGGGGGGGGGCTTACCTACGAGCAGTACTTC.

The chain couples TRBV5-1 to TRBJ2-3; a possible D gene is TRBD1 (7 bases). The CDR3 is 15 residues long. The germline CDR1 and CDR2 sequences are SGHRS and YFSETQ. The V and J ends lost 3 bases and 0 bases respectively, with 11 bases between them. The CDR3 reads CASSSTGTSTDTQYF. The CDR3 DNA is TGCGCCAGCAGCTCGACAGGGACTAGCACAGATACGCAGTATTTT.

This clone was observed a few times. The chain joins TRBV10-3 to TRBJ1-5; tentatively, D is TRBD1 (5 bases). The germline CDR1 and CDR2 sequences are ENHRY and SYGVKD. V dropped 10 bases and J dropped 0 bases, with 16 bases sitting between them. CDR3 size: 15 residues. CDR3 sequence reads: CASDQGGHSNQPQHF. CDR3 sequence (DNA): TGTGCCAGCGATCAGGGAGGTCATAGCAATCAGCCCCAGCATTTT.

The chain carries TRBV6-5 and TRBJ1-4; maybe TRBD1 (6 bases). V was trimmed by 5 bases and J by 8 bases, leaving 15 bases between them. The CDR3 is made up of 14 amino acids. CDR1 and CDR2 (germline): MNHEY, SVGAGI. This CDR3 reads CASSRRRQVEKLFF. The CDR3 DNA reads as TGTGCCAGCAGTCGACGCCGACAGGTGGAAAAACTGTTTTTT.

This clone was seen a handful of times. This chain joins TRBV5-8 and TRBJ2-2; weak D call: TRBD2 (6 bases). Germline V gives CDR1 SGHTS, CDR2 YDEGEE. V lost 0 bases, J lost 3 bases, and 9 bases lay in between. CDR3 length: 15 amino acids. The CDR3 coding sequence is TGTGCCAGCAGCTTGGATGCGGGGTACACCGGGGAGCTGTTTTTT. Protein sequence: CASSLDAGYTGELFF. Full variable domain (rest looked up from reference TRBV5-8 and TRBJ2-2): EAGVTQSPTHLIKTRGQQATLRCSPISGHTSVYWYQQALGLGLQFLLWYDEGEERNRGNFPPRFSGRQFPNYSSELNVNALELEDSALYLCASSLDAGYTGELFFGEGSRLTVL.

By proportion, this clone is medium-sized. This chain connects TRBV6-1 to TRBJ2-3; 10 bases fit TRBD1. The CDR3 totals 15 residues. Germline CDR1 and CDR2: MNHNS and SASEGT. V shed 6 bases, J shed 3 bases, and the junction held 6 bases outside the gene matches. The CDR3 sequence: CASSDRTGGTDTQYF. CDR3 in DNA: TGTGCCAGCAGCGACCGGACAGGGGGGACAGATACGCAGTATTTT.

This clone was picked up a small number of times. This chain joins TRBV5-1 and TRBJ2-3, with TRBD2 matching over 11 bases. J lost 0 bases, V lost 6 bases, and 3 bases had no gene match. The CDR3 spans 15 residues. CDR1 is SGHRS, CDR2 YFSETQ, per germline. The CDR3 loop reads CASTRLAGSTDTQYF. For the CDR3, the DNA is TGCGCCAGCACCCGACTAGCGGGGAGCACAGATACGCAGTATTTT.

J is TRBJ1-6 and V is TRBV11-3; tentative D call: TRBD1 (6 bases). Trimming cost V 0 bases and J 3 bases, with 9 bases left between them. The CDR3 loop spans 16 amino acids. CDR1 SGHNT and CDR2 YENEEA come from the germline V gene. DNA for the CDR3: TGTGCCAGCAGCTTAGATCCAGGGGACTATAATTCACCCCTCCACTTT. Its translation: CASSLDPGDYNSPLHF.

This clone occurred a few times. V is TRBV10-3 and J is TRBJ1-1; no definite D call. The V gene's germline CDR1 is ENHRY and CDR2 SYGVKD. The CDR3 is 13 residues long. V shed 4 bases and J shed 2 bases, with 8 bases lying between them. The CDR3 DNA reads TGTGCCATCAGTGGCCCGGGAAACACTGAAGCTTTCTTT. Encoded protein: CAISGPGNTEAFF.

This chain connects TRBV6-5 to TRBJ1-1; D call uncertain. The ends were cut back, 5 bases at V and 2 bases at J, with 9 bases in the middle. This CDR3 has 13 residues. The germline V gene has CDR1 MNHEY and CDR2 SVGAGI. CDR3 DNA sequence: TGTGCCAGCAGTCGAAACAGCAACACTGAAGCTTTCTTT. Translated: CASSRNSNTEAFF.

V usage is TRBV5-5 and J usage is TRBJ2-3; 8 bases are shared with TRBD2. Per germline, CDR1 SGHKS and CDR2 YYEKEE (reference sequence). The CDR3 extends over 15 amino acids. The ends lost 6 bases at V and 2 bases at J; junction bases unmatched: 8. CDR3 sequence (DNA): TGTGCCAGCAACATAGCGGGACCGGTCACAGATACGCAGTATTTT. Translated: CASNIAGPVTDTQYF. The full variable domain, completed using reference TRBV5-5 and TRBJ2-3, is DAGVTQSPTHLIKTRGQQVTLRCSPISGHKSVSWYQQVLGQGPQFIFQYYEKEERGRGNFPDRFSARQFPNYSSELNVNALLLGDSALYLCASNIAGPVTDTQYFGPGTRLTVL.

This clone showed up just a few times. The DNA for the CDR3 is TGTGCCAGCGGGACTAGCGGGAGCCCAAGAATTTACGAGCAGTACTTC. Translating gives CASGTSGSPRIYEQYF. The chain recombines TRBV27 with TRBJ2-7, with TRBD2 identical over 14 bases. Trimming cost V 8 bases and J 4 bases; bases outside gene matches: 10. The CDR3 is made up of 16 amino acids. CDR1 MNHEY and CDR2 SMNVEV come from the germline V gene (reference sequence).

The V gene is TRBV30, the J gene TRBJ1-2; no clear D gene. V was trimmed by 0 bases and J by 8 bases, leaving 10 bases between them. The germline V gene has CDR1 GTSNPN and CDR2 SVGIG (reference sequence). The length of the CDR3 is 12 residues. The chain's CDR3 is CAWSVFLLGYTF. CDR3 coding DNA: TGTGCCTGGAGTGTATTCCTACTGGGCTACACCTTC.

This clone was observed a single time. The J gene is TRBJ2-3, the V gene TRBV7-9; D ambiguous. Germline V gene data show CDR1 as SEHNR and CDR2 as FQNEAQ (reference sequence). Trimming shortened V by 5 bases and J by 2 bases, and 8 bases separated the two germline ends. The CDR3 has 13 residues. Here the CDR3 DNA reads TGTGCCAGCAGCCTAAAGTCCACAGATACGCAGTATTTT. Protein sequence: CASSLKSTDTQYF.

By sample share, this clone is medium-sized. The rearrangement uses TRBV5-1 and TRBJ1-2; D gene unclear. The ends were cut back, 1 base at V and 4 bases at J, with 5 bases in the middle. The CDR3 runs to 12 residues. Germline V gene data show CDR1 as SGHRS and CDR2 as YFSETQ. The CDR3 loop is CASSLPSYGYTF. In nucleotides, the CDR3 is TGCGCCAGCAGCTTGCCTTCCTATGGCTACACCTTC.

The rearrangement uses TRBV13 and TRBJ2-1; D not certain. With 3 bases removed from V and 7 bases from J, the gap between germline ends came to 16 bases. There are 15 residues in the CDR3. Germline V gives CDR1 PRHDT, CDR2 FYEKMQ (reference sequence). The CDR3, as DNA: TGTGCCAGCAGCTTCCTTGACTCCCGGGTAAATGAGCAGTTCTTC. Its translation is CASSFLDSRVNEQFF.

CDR3 bases: TGTGCCAGCAGCTTAGTAAACGACGGGTCCTACGAGCAGTACTTC. It is translated as CASSLVNDGSYEQYF. This chain joins TRBV7-6 and TRBJ2-7; D call uncertain. The length of the CDR3 is 15 residues. The V and J ends lost 1 base and 1 base respectively, with 11 bases between them. Germline V gene data show CDR1 as SGHVS and CDR2 as FNYEAQ.